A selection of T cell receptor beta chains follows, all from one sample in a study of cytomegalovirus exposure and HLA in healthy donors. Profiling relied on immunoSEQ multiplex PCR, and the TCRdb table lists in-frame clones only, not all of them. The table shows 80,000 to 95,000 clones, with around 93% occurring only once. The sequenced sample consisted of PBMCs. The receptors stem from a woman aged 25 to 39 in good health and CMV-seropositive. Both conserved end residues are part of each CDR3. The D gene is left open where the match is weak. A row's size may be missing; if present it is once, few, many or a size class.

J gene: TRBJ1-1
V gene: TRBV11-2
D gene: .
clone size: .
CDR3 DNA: TGTGCCAGCAGCCTTGACAAGTACACTGAAGCTTTCTTT
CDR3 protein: CASSLDKYTEAFF

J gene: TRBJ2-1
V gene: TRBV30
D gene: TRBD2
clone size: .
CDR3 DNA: TGTGCCTGGTCTAGCGGGAGGGCCTTTGAGCAGTTCTTC
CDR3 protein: CAWSSGRAFEQFF

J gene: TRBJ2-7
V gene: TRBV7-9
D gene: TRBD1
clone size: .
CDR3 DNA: TGTGCCAGCAGCGGGTGGCCGGGACAGGGGTTCGAGCAGTACTTC
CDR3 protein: CASSGWPGQGFEQYF

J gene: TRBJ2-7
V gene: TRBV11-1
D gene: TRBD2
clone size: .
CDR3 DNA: TGTGCCAGCAGCTTTCGAACCCTTAGCGGGGCCCTCTCCTACGAGCAGTACTTC
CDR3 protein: CASSFRTLSGALSYEQYF

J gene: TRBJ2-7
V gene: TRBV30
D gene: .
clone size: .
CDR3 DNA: TGTGCCTGGAGTGTACAGGGGGGGGGCTACGAGCAGTACTTC
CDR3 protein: CAWSVQGGGYEQYF

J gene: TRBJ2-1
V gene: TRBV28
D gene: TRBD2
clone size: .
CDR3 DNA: TGTGCCAGCAGTCTTATATTCGCTTGGACAGGGAGATTAGCGGGAGGGAGCCACAATGAGCAGTTCTTC
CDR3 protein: CASSLIFAWTGRLAGGSHNEQFF

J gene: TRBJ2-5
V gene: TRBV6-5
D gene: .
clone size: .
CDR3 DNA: TGTGCCAGCAGCGCCTCGCGTAGACTGGAGACCCAGTACTTC
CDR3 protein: CASSASRRLETQYF

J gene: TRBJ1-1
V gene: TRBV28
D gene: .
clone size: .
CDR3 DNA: TGTGCCAGCAGGCGGCAGCAGAACACTGAAGCTTTCTTT
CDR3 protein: CASRRQQNTEAFF

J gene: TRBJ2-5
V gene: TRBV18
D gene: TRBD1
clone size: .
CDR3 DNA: TGTGCCAGCTCACTAAAAGAACAGGGGGCAGAGACCCAGTACTTC
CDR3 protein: CASSLKEQGAETQYF

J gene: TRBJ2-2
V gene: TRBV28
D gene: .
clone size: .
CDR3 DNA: TGTGCCAGCAGTTTAATGGCAGGGAACACCGGGGAGCTGTTTTTT
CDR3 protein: CASSLMAGNTGELFF

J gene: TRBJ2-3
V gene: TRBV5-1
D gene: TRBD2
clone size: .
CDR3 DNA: TGCGCCAGCAGCTTTGGACTAGCGGGCGTGGATACGCAGTATTTT
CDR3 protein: CASSFGLAGVDTQYF

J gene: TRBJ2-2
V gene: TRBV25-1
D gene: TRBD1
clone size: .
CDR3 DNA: TGTGCCAGCAGCGTACAGGGGGCTTCTAACACCGGGGAGCTGTTTTTT
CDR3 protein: CASSVQGASNTGELFF

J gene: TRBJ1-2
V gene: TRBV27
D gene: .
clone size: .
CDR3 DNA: TGTGCCAGCAGTTTATCCGACATTAAAGGGCAGGGGCGCTATGGCTACACCTTC
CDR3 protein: CASSLSDIKGQGRYGYTF

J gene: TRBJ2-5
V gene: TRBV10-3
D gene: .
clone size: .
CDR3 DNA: TGTGCCACGTCAGGTTCTCGCCAAGAGACCCAGTACTTC
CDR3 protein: CATSGSRQETQYF

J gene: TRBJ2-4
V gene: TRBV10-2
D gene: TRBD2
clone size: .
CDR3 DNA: TGCGCCAGCAGTGAACGTAGCGGGAGGGCCGATTCCAAAAACATTCAGTACTTC
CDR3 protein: CASSERSGRADSKNIQYF

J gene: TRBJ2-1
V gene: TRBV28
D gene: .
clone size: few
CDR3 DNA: TGTGCCAGCAGCGGGACACGGGACCATGAGCAGTTCTTC
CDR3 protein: CASSGTRDHEQFF

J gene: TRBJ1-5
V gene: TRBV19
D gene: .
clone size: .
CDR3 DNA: TGTGCCAGTAGTGAAATCAGGGGCCCACGGGGCAATCAGCCCCAGCATTTT
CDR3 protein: CASSEIRGPRGNQPQHF

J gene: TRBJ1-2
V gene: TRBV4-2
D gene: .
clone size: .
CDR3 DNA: TGTGCCAGCAGCCAAGAGTGGCAGGGTGATGGCTACACCTTC
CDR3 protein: CASSQEWQGDGYTF

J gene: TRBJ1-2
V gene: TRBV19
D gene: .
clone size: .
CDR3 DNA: TGTGCCAGTAGTATTCGGGGATATGGCTACACCTTC
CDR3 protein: CASSIRGYGYTF

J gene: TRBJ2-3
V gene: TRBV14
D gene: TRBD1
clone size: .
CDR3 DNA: TGTGCCAGCAGCCAGACAGGGCTGCGTGGCACAGATACGCAGTATTTT
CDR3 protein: CASSQTGLRGTDTQYF

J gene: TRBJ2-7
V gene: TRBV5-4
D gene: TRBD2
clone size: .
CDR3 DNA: TGTGCCAGCAGCAACCTAGCGGGAGGCTACGAGCAGTACTTC
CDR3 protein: CASSNLAGGYEQYF

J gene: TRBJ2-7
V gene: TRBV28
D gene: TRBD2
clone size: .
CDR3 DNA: TGTGCCAGCAGTTTGGGTATCCGGGGGATCGGGACTAGCGGGAGATATGAGCAGTACTTC
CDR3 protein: CASSLGIRGIGTSGRYEQYF

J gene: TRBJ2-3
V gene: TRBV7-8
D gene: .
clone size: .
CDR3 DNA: TGTGCCAGCAGCTTAGGAAGCGTCGATACGCAGTATTTT
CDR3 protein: CASSLGSVDTQYF

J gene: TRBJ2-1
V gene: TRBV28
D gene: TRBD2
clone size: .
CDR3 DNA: TGTGCCAGCAGTTTGGGACTAGGATTAGTCAATGAGCAGTTCTTC
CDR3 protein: CASSLGLGLVNEQFF

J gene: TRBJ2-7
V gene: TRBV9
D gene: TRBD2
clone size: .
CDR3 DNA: TGTGCCAGCAGCGTAGGTCCTAGCGGGATCTCCTACGAGCAGTACTTC
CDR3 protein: CASSVGPSGISYEQYF

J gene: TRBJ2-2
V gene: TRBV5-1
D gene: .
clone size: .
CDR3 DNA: TGCGCCAGCAGCTTGGCGTCAGGGGACACCGGGGAGCTGTTTTTT
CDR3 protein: CASSLASGDTGELFF

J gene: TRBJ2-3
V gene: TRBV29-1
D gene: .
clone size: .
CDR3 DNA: TGCAGCGTCGGAGGGGGCAGCGGCACAGATACGCAGTATTTT
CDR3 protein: CSVGGGSGTDTQYF

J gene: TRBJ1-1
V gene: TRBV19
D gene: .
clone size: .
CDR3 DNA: TGTGCCAGTAGAGCGGACAGAACGGACACTGAAGCTTTCTTT
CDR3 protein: CASRADRTDTEAFF

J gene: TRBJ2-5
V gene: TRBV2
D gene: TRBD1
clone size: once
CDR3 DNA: TGTGCCAGCAGTGAACACAGGGGAACAGAGACCCAGTACTTC
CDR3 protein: CASSEHRGTETQYF

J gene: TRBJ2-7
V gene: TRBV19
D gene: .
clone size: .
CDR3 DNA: TGTGCCAGTAGTATCGCCCAGCGTGGATACGAGCAGTACTTC
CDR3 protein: CASSIAQRGYEQYF

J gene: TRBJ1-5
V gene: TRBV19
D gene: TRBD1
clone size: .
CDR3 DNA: TGTGCCAGTAGTCAGGGGGCCGGGCAGCCCCAGCATTTT
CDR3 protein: CASSQGAGQPQHF

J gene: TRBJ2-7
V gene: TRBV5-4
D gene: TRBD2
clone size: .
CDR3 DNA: TGTGCCAGCAGCCAAGGACTAGCGGGAGGGCCAGGGTTCTACGAGCAGTACTTC
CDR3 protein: CASSQGLAGGPGFYEQYF

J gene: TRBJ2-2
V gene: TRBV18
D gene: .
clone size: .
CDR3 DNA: TGTGCCAGCTTCACGAGGACAGCTAACACCGGGGAGCTGTTTTTT
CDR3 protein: CASFTRTANTGELFF

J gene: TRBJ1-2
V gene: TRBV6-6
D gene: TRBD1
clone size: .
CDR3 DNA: TGTGCCAGCAGCCCGGACAGGGGCTATGGCTACACCTTC
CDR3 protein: CASSPDRGYGYTF

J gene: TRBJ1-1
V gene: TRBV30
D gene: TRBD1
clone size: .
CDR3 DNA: TGTGCCTGTAGGACAGGGTCCGACACTGAAGCTTTCTTT
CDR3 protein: CACRTGSDTEAFF

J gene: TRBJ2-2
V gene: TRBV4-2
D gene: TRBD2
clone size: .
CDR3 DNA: TGTGCCAGCAGCCCTAGGGCGCCTAGCGGGAGTCCACAAATCCGAACCGGGGAGCTGTTTTTT
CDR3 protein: CASSPRAPSGSPQIRTGELFF

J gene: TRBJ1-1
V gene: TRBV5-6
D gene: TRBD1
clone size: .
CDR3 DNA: TGTGCCAGCAGCTTGGGCGACAGGGATATGACTGAAGCTTTCTTT
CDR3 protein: CASSLGDRDMTEAFF

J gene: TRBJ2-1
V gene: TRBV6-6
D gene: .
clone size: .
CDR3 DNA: TGTGCCAGCAGTCTCGAGGGTGGGTACAATGAGCAGTTCTTC
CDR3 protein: CASSLEGGYNEQFF

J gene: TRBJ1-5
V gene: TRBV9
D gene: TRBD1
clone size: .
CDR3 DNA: TGTGCCAGCAGCGTAACAGGGGGCAATCAGCCCCAGCATTTT
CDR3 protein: CASSVTGGNQPQHF

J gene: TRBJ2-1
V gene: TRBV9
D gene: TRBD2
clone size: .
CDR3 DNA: TGTGCCAGCAGCGGATTAGCGGGAGGTTCGTTGAATGAGCAGTTCTTC
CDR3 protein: CASSGLAGGSLNEQFF

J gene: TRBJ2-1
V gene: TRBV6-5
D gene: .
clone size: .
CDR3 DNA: TGTGCCAGCAGTTACTCGCGGCATCTTCCCCACAATGAGCAGTTCTTC
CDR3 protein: CASSYSRHLPHNEQFF

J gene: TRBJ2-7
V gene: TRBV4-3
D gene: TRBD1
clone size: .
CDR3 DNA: TGCGCCAGCAGCCACAACTCCGGGACAGTCTACGAGCAGTACTTC
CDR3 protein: CASSHNSGTVYEQYF

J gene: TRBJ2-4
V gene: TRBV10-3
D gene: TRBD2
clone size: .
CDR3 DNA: TGTGCCATCAGCGCTCTAGCGGGAGGGCCTCTAGCCAAAAACATTCAGTACTTC
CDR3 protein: CAISALAGGPLAKNIQYF

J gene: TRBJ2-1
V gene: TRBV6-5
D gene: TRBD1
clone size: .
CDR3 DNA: TGTGCCAGCAGGTCGGGACAGGGGACGGGTCGGCGGCAGTTCTTC
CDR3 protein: CASRSGQGTGRRQFF

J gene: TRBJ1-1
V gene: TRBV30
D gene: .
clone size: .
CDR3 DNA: TGTGCCTGGGGAGACGTAGAAGCTTTCTTT
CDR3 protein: CAWGDVEAFF

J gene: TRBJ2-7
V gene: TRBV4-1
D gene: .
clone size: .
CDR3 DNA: TGCGCCAGCAGCCCAGGGACATACGAGCAGTACTTC
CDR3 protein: CASSPGTYEQYF

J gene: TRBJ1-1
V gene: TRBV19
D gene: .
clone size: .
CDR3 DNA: TGTGCCAGTAGTATATTCAAAGGGGCGGACACTGAAGCTTTCTTT
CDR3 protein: CASSIFKGADTEAFF

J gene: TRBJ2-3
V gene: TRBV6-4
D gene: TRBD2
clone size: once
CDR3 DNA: TGTGCCAGCAAGCCGGGACTAAGCACAGATACGCAGTATTTT
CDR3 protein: CASKPGLSTDTQYF

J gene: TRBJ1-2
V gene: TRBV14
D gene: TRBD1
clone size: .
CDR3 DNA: TGTGCCAGCAGCCATAGGACAGGGTACAACTATGGCTACACCTTC
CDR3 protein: CASSHRTGYNYGYTF

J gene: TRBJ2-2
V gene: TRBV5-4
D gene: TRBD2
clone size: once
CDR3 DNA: TGTGCCAGCAGCTTGGGTCGGGAGGGAGTTCGGACCGGGGAGCTGTTTTTT
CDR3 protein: CASSLGREGVRTGELFF